Following are 26 T cell receptor beta chains from one sample sequenced in a study of cytomegalovirus exposure and HLA in healthy donors. Vbeta (60) and Jbeta (13) primers were used in the PCR. The assay was immunoSEQ multiplex PCR, and TCRdb's table has in-frame clones only and misses some. The repertoire shows about 40,000 clones; the top ten hold more than 8%. The sequenced sample consisted of PBMCs. The receptors were gathered from a man in his forties or fifties in good health and CMV-seropositive.

This sequence joins TRBV2 and TRBJ2-5; D perhaps matches TRBD2 (6 bases). The J call may be wrong; the DNA end is better matched by TRBJ2-7. The V gene's germline CDR1 is SNHLY and CDR2 FYNNEI. This CDR3 has 12 residues. The CDR3 is CASGQGGYEQYF. The CDR3 DNA reads TGTGCCAGCGGGCAGGGAGGTTACGAGCAGTACTTC.

V gene TRBV5-1 combines with J gene TRBJ1-1; D ambiguous. Germline V gives CDR1 SGHRS, CDR2 YFSETQ. V was pared by 4 bases and J by 0 bases, with 13 bases between. The CDR3 extends over 15 amino acids. CDR3 sequence: CASSPRLGMNTEAFF. CDR3 DNA: TGCGCCAGCAGCCCTAGACTCGGGATGAACACTGAAGCTTTCTTT.

The genes are TRBV28 and TRBJ2-7; D may be TRBD2 (5 bases). The ends were cut back, 2 bases at V and 4 bases at J, with 9 bases in the middle. The CDR3 runs to 13 residues. The germline CDR1 and CDR2 sequences are MDHEN and SYDVKM. The CDR3 region is CASSLQAGYEQYF. The CDR3 DNA reads TGTGCCAGCAGTTTACAGGCGGGTTACGAGCAGTACTTC.

This chain uses TRBV7-2 with TRBJ2-5; no clear D gene. This CDR3 comprises 13 residues. Germline lookup yields CDR1 SGHTA and CDR2 FQGNSA. The V end was cut by 5 bases, the J end by 1 base, with 8 bases between. The CDR3 sequence: CASSPTPQETQYF. The CDR3 DNA reads as TGTGCCAGCAGCCCTACTCCCCAAGAGACCCAGTACTTC. The full variable domain, completed using reference TRBV7-2 and TRBJ2-5, is GAGVSQSPSNKVTEKGKDVELRCDPISGHTALYWYRQSLGQGLEFLIYFQGNSAPDKSGLPSDRFSAERTGGSVSTLTIQRTQQEDSAVYLCASSPTPQETQYFGPGTRLLVL.

Here the CDR3 DNA reads TGTGCCAGCACCCGGGACACCCGTCAGCCCCAGCATTTT. As protein: CASTRDTRQPQHF. The rearrangement links TRBV6-1 to TRBJ1-5, with a tentative D call TRBD1 (6 bases). Between the trimmed V and J ends, which lost 7 bases and 6 bases, there was a span of 13 bases. The CDR3 runs to 13 residues. CDR1 MNHNS and CDR2 SASEGT come from the germline V gene.

The chain combines TRBV4-3 with TRBJ1-2, with D perhaps TRBD1 (5 bases). The CDR3 spans 14 residues. CDR1 is LGHNA, CDR2 YSLEER, per germline. Deletions cut 1 base from V and 9 bases from J, with 15 bases between. The CDR3 sequence: CASSQGGRVVRYTF. CDR3 nucleotide sequence: TGCGCCAGCAGCCAAGGAGGCAGGGTCGTACGCTACACCTTC.

V gene TRBV6-5 combines with J gene TRBJ2-1; 8 bases fit TRBD2. CDR3 length: 15 amino acids. The V and J ends lost 5 bases and 4 bases, in that order; junction bases with no gene match: 7. Germline-derived CDR1 and CDR2 are MNHEY and SVGAGI. CDR3 loop: CASSPGTSLYNEQFF. CDR3 DNA sequence: TGTGCCAGCAGTCCCGGGACTAGTTTATACAATGAGCAGTTCTTC.

This rearrangement joins TRBV4-3 to TRBJ2-5; 9 positions agree with TRBD1. Germline CDR1 and CDR2: LGHNA and YSLEER. The CDR3 covers 15 residues. Unmatched junction bases numbered 4, after V lost 4 bases and J lost 1 base. This CDR3 is CASSRGTGIQETQYF. The CDR3, as DNA: TGCGCCAGCAGCCGCGGGACAGGGATCCAAGAGACCCAGTACTTC.

J is TRBJ2-5 and V is TRBV29-1, with 9 positions matching TRBD1. The J call may be wrong; the DNA end is better matched by TRBJ2-7. The CDR3 runs 13 residues. Germline CDR1 is SQVTM and CDR2 is ANQGSEA. CDR3 protein: CSVRDREPYEQYF. As DNA, the CDR3 is TGCAGCGTTCGGGACAGGGAACCCTACGAGCAGTACTTC.

The chain combines TRBV19 with TRBJ1-2; a weak D match, TRBD1 (6 bases). Trimming stripped 7 bases from V and 0 bases from J, with 15 bases between. Germline CDR1 is LNHDA and CDR2 is SQIVND (reference sequence). The CDR3 sequence is 15 residues long. The CDR3 protein is CASTSQGVANYGYTF. CDR3 nucleotides: TGTGCCAGTACCTCACAGGGCGTTGCTAACTATGGCTACACCTTC.

The chain joins TRBV21-1 to TRBJ2-7; the DNA was not compared with TRBD2, the D call given in the table. TRBV21-1 counts as a pseudogene. The CDR3 loop spans 14 amino acids. The CDR3 spells CASGEAGGTYEQYF. In nucleotides, the CDR3 is TGTGCCAGCGGAGAGGCAGGAGGAACCTACGAGCAGTACTTC.

J is TRBJ1-4 and V is TRBV7-9; perhaps TRBD1 as D (6 bases). The CDR3 runs to 15 residues. V shed 0 bases and J shed 3 bases, with 8 bases lying between them. Germline values: CDR1 SEHNR, CDR2 FQNEAQ (reference sequence). This chain's CDR3 is CASSLAAGANEKLFF. In DNA form, the CDR3 reads TGTGCCAGCAGCTTAGCCGCAGGGGCTAATGAAAAACTGTTTTTT. The full variable domain, in which reference TRBV7-9 and TRBJ1-4 provide the parts outside the CDR3, is DTGVSQNPRHKITKRGQNVTFRCDPISEHNRLYWYRQTLGQGPEFLTYFQNEAQLEKSRLLSDRFSAERPKGSFSTLEIQRTEQGDSAMYLCASSLAAGANEKLFFGSGTQLSVL.

V usage is TRBV2 and J usage is TRBJ1-6; tentatively, D is TRBD1 (6 bases). Germline loops: CDR1 SNHLY, CDR2 FYNNEI. The CDR3 extends over 12 amino acids. The V and J ends lost 10 bases and 10 bases respectively, with 14 bases between them. The CDR3 nucleotides are TGTGCCACGGCAGGGGATGGGTCACCCCTCCACTTT. This sequence encodes CATAGDGSPLHF.

This chain joins TRBV25-1 and TRBJ2-7; maybe TRBD1 (5 bases). Trimming removed 3 bases from V and 6 bases from J, with 18 bases in between. The CDR3 consists of 15 residues. CDR1 and CDR2 (germline): MGHDK, SYGVNS. CDR3 nucleotides: TGTGCCAGCAGTGATCTGGCCAGGGCTCGCGGCGAGCAGTACTTC. It codes for CASSDLARARGEQYF.

The chain couples TRBV6-5 to TRBJ2-1; tentatively, D is TRBD2 (6 bases). Trimming pared 5 bases from V and 11 bases from J, leaving 10 bases between. Germline lookup yields CDR1 MNHEY and CDR2 SVGAGI. The CDR3 runs 11 residues. This CDR3 reads CASSRDSQQFF. In DNA form, the CDR3 reads TGTGCCAGCAGTCGGGACTCCCAGCAGTTCTTC.

Concerning this clone itself: The same CDR3 also results from other DNA sequences found in this sample. The V gene is TRBV29-1, the J gene TRBJ2-5; 8 nucleotides line up with TRBD1. The CDR3 extends over 13 amino acids. J lost 4 bases, V lost 3 bases, and 4 bases had no gene match. The germline CDR1 and CDR2 sequences are SQVTM and ANQGSEA. CDR3 protein: CSVDRGHRETQYF. In nucleotides, the CDR3 is TGCAGCGTTGACAGGGGGCACCGAGAGACCCAGTACTTC. Using reference TRBV29-1 and TRBJ2-5 for the parts outside the CDR3, the full variable domain is SAVISQKPSRDICQRGTSLTIQCQVDSQVTMMFWYRQQPGQSLTLIATANQGSEATYESGFVIDKFPISRPNLTFSTLTVSNMSPEDSSIYLCSVDRGHRETQYFGPGTRLLVL.

V usage is TRBV27 and J usage is TRBJ2-7; D perhaps matches TRBD2 (5 bases). The germline CDR1 and CDR2 sequences are MNHEY and SMNVEV (reference sequence). Trimming removed 5 bases from V and 3 bases from J, with 23 bases in between. The CDR3 spans 17 residues. CDR3 protein: CASSLSAGVRVSYEQYF. CDR3 bases: TGTGCCAGCAGTCTCTCGGCCGGGGTACGGGTAAGCTACGAGCAGTACTTC.

The gene calls are TRBV28 and TRBJ2-3; tentative D call: TRBD1 (6 bases). The germline V gene encodes CDR1 MDHEN and CDR2 SYDVKM. The CDR3 has 15 amino acids. V gave up 5 bases and J gave up 2 bases, with 14 bases separating them. CDR3 amino acids: CASSPGTLITDTQYF. CDR3 nucleotides: TGTGCCAGCAGTCCCGGGACACTTATCACAGATACGCAGTATTTT.

The chain combines TRBV11-3 with TRBJ2-1, with 7 bases fitting TRBD2. Germline V gene data show CDR1 as SGHNT and CDR2 as YENEEA. V trimming: 7 bases; J trimming: 2 bases; junction bases outside the gene matches: 11. CDR3 length: 16 amino acids. The CDR3 sequence: CASTPYETSPYNEQFF. CDR3 sequence (DNA): TGTGCCAGCACCCCGTATGAGACTAGCCCCTACAATGAGCAGTTCTTC.

The CDR3 DNA follows: TGTGCCAGCAGCCTAGTTACGGACAGGTCAACCCAGTACTTC. It codes for CASSLVTDRSTQYF. The rearrangement links TRBV11-3 to TRBJ2-5; 7 bases are shared with TRBD1. The germline V gene has CDR1 SGHNT and CDR2 YENEEA. The CDR3 is 14 amino acids. V trimming: 5 bases; J trimming: 8 bases; junction bases outside the gene matches: 11.

The chain has TRBV23-1 and TRBJ2-3; TRBD2 matches 15 bases. TRBV23-1 is sorted into the ORF group, with uncertain function. The CDR3 consists of 19 residues. Trimming removed 4 bases from V and 2 bases from J; junction bases left unmatched: 10. Written as DNA, the CDR3 is TGCGCCAGCAGTCTCCCGGGACTAGCGGGAGGTATAATCACAGATACGCAGTATTTT. Protein: CASSLPGLAGGIITDTQYF.

The chain employs TRBV4-3 and TRBJ1-3, with D tentatively TRBD1 (6 bases). The CDR3 spans 15 residues. Per the germline V gene, CDR1 is LGHNA and CDR2 is YSLEER. Trimming shortened V by 0 bases and J by 5 bases, and 11 bases separated the two germline ends. The CDR3 loop reads CASSQDLGARNTIYF. CDR3 coding DNA: TGCGCCAGCAGCCAAGATTTGGGGGCGAGAAACACCATATATTTT.

This chain joins TRBV6-4 and TRBJ1-2, with D unclear. Trimming took off 6 bases at V and 2 bases at J, with 7 bases between the two ends. Germline V gene sequence: CDR1 MRHNA, CDR2 SNTAGT. The CDR3 sequence is 12 residues long. CDR3 DNA sequence: TGTGCCAGCAGCTCACAAAACTATGGCTACACCTTC. Encoded protein: CASSSQNYGYTF.

As concerns this clone: Other DNA sequences in the same sample also yield this CDR3. The V gene is TRBV10-3, the J gene TRBJ2-5; possible D gene TRBD2, 6 bases. V was pared by 4 bases and J by 3 bases, with 6 bases between. Germline CDR1 is ENHRY and CDR2 is SYGVKD. This CDR3 region has 12 residues. The CDR3 nucleotides read TGTGCCATCAGTGGGGGGGAAGAGACCCAGTACTTC. This sequence encodes CAISGGEETQYF.

The chain couples TRBV19 to TRBJ1-4; the match to TRBD1 covers 7 bases. Per germline, CDR1 LNHDA and CDR2 SQIVND (reference sequence). There are 16 residues in the CDR3. Trimming at V came to 4 bases and at J to 5 bases, leaving 10 bases not matched to a gene. The CDR3 protein is CASSKPLGQRNEKLFF. CDR3 nucleotides: TGTGCCAGTAGTAAACCCTTGGGACAGCGAAATGAAAAACTGTTTTTT.

This chain joins TRBV19 and TRBJ1-5; 7 bases match TRBD1. CDR3 length: 14 amino acids. Germline CDR1 reads LNHDA; CDR2 reads SQIVND (reference sequence). J lost 8 bases, V lost 10 bases, and 14 bases had no gene match. The CDR3 DNA is TGTGCCACCCAAACAGGGGCCTTCGGGAAGCCCCAGCATTTT. Protein sequence: CATQTGAFGKPQHF.